This T cell receptor beta chain was documented in a study of CD8+ T cells in alopecia areata. General study points: An increase in clonality over normal scalp was evident in lesional scalp, especially alopecia totalis/universalis. Whereas mice showed it more clearly, TCR sharing across patients was murkier, possibly because of HLA. Scalp sequencing also captures normal skin's resident alphabeta T cells.

TCR sequencing used cDNA made by reverse transcription of extracted RNA. Profiling relied on immunoSEQ multiplex PCR, and the TCRdb table lists in-frame clones only, not all of them. Of 55,000 to 75,000 clones listed, 45% to 50% are singletons. As to this clone: Its antigen remains unidentified.

From germline, CDR1 is SEHNR and CDR2 FQNEAQ (reference sequence). The CDR3 loop spans 14 amino acids. V was cut by 5 bases and J by 5 bases, with 12 bases left in between. The chain is built from TRBV7-9 and TRBJ1-4; tentative D call: TRBD1 (6 bases). This clonotype was sampled from a human donor with alopecia areata. The sequenced sample was CD8+ T cells sorted from blood, obtained at week 0. The CDR3 region has the DNA TGTGCCAGCAGCCCATTGACAGGAAATGAAAAACTGTTTTTT. Its translation: CASSPLTGNEKLFF.